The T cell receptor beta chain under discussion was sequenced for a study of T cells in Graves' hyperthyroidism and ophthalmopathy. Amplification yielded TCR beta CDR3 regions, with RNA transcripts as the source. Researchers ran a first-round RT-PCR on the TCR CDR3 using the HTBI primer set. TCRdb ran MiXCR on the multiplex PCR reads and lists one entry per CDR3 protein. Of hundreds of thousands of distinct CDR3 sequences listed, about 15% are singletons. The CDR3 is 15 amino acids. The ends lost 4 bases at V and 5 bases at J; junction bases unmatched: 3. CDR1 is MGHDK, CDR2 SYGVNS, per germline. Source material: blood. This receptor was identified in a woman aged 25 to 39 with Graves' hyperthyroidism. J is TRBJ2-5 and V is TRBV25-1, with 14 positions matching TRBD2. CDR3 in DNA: TGTGCCAGCAGTGCGGGACTAGCGGGAGTTGAGACCCAGTACTTC. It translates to CASSAGLAGVETQYF.